A single T cell receptor beta chain is shown here with its context. In its sample, this clonotype was seen many times. Its antigen is currently not known. No per-base quality is available; no much larger clone lies one base away. V and J are truncated by 2 bases and 9 bases respectively, leaving an intervening sequence of 8 bases. From the cysteine through the phenylalanine, the CDR3 covers 12 amino acids. The CDR3 DNA has 36 bases and is translated from base 1. The germline V gene supplies CDR1 SGHAT and CDR2 FQNNGV. The data are from a study of T cells in Graves' hyperthyroidism and ophthalmopathy (dated by TCRdb to the late 2010s). A note on the overall study: Peripheral blood samples were taken at the time of initial diagnosis, prior to any treatment. For training and testing, the roughly 100 patients in the discovery cohort were randomly divided in a 7:3 ratio. An independent validation cohort of 18 to 20 hyperthyroidism patients and approximately 16 patients who later progressed to ophthalmopathy tested prospective prediction of ophthalmopathy. Once sampling was done, hyperthyroidism patients were given methimazole at a starting dose of 30 mg daily, whereas ophthalmopathy patients were given high-dose intravenous methylprednisolone. To identify distinguishing TCR V-J signatures, a discovery cohort of some 100 patients was used, comprising some 43 with Graves' ophthalmopathy and approximately 57 with stable Graves' hyperthyroidism. The study also compared thyroid tissue and blood T-cell repertoires from about six Graves' hyperthyroidism patients. The paper describes TCR Vbeta CDR3 sequencing of 140 or so peripheral blood samples, made up of some 40 ophthalmopathy patients, 70 to 75 hyperthyroidism patients and some 17 progressor patients. The full study reports these points: No statistical method was used to set the sample size in advance, and investigators knew the group allocation. A model built on a 13 V-J signature distinguished ophthalmopathy from stable hyperthyroidism, reaching around 90% sensitivity and around 81% specificity in cross-validation and 80%/75% in testing. Most expanded thyroid clonotypes (frequency above 0.001) were also detected in blood, suggesting blood repertoires may reflect thyroid immune responses. In validation, the model predicted progression to ophthalmopathy a median of about 5.9 months before onset, with about 71% sensitivity and 72.22% specificity.

TCR beta CDR3 regions were amplified from RNA transcripts. A first-round RT-PCR of the TCR CDR3 used the HTBI primer set with the Qiagen OneStep RT-PCR kit. Libraries were constructed in a second round of multiplex PCR, after which size selection and purification were performed. Sequencing of the libraries was done on an Illumina HiSeq2000 using paired-end 100 bp reads. The original pipeline was this. SOAPnuke was used to process the raw data, throwing out any read that contained adapters or uncalled bases, had a mean Phred below 15, or lacked an exact constant-primer or identifier match. High-quality paired reads were merged using COPE v1.2.5, and each unique nucleotide sequence was defined as a clonotype. MiTCR v1.1 was used to align the clonotypes against IMGT TRBV, TRBD and TRBJ reference segments. Only V-J combinations with frequency above 0.0001, covering about 99% of repertoires, were analysed. The TCS score was defined as F50 (clonal expansion) divided by E x V (chaos), with BLOSUM62-based TCRdist calculated between CDR3 peptides within each V-J. Welch's t-statistics and random forest reduced approximately 520 V-J features to around 14, which were used in a naive Bayes classifier (R e1071). TCRdb ran its own pipeline on the public reads, namely fastp trimming at Q25 and MiXCR clone calling, and kept in-frame beta chains. Each entry is one CDR3 protein sequence, shown with its most common DNA and genes. The V and J calls come from TCRdb's annotation, not from the publication. Within this sample are some 350,000 distinct CDR3 sequences, with about an eighth of them counted one time only. The top ten clones comprise 30% to 40% of the sample.

Ophthalmopathy patients had moderately to severely active disease, with a Clinical Activity Score of 3 or more, a NOSPECS grade of 4 or more, and a disease duration of less than 3 months. The study excluded patients with uncontrolled infections, other autoimmune diseases, pregnancy or lactation. Diagnoses relied on clinical symptoms, serum thyroxine and TRAb, thyroid ultrasound and orbital computed tomography. Ficoll-Paque density gradient centrifugation was used to isolate PBMCs from around 10 ml of fresh peripheral blood. Total RNA was extracted using Trizol reagent, and RNA quality was assessed on an Agilent 2100 Bioanalyzer.

Input material: blood. The clonotype was recovered from a woman in her thirties or forties with Graves' ophthalmopathy. The chain joins TRBV11-2 to TRBJ2-1; a confident D gene designation cannot be given. The CDR3 amino acid sequence is: CASSLTISEQFF. The DNA reads as follows: TGTGCCAGCAGCTTAACTATAAGTGAGCAGTTCTTC.